This TCR beta chain was sequenced in a study of OX40 agonist ivuxolimab in advanced cancers. Assay: immunoSEQ multiplex PCR; the TCRdb copy retains only in-frame clones and omits some. The data contain about 70,000 clones, 80% to 90% of them singletons. Trimming pared 5 bases from V and 9 bases from J, leaving 14 bases between. Germline CDR1 and CDR2: MNHNS and SASEGT. The CDR3 is made up of 12 amino acids. The source is an adult with an advanced solid tumor such as melanoma, head and neck, liver or kidney cancer. The sequencing used CD4+ or CD8+ T cells sorted from blood, collected in a trial of the OX40 agonist ivuxolimab. The chain recombines TRBV6-1 with TRBJ2-7; D not resolved. CDR3 region: CASSQDPLRQYF. CDR3 DNA: TGTGCCAGCAGTCAAGACCCACTGCGGCAGTACTTC.